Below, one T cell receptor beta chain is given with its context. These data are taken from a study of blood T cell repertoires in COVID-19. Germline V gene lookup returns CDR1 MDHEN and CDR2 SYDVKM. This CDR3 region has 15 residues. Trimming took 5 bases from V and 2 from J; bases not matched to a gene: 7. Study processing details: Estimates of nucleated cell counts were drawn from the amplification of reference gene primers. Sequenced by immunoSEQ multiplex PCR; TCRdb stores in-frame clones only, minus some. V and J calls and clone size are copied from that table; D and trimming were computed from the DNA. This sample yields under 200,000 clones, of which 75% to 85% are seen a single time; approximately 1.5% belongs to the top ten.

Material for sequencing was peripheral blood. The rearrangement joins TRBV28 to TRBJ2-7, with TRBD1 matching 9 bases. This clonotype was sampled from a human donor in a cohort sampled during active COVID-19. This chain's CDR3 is CASSPRTGAPYEQYF. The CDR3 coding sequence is TGTGCCAGCAGTCCAAGGACAGGGGCACCCTACGAGCAGTACTTC. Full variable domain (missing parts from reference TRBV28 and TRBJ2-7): DVKVTQSSRYLVKRTGEKVFLECVQDMDHENMFWYRQDPGLGLRLIYFSYDVKMKEKGDIPEGYSVSREKKERFSLILESASTNQTSMYLCASSPRTGAPYEQYFGPGTRLTVT.